Listed here are 15 T cell receptor beta chains from one sample, sequenced in a study of response to subunit inactivated influenza vaccine. TCRdb re-analysed the RT-PCR reads in MiXCR, keeping a single row per CDR3 protein. The sample gives approximately 570,000 distinct CDR3 sequences, 7.5% to 8.5% of which show up once; 13% is in the top ten. Here the sequenced sample was PBMCs from blood, taken around 2 years after vaccination. All receptors come from a man between 50 and 75 years old who received an inactivated influenza vaccine.

This chain links TRBV3-1 with TRBJ2-7, with D uncertain. V was shortened by 1 base and J by 3 bases, with 4 bases between the two germline ends. There are 12 residues in the CDR3. Germline assignment: CDR1 LGHDT and CDR2 YNNKEL (reference sequence). Written as DNA, the CDR3 is TGTGCCAGCAGCCAAGTGCACTACGAGCAGTACTTC. Its translation is CASSQVHYEQYF.

This clonotype showed up many times. J is TRBJ2-7 and V is TRBV7-9, with TRBD1 identical over 7 bases. CDR1 SEHNR and CDR2 FQNEAQ come from the germline V gene (reference sequence). The CDR3 is made up of 13 amino acids. Unmatched junction bases numbered 5, after V lost 4 bases and J lost 5 bases. The CDR3 protein is CASSYLDRDEQYF. The CDR3 region has the DNA TGTGCCAGCAGCTATCTTGACAGGGACGAGCAGTACTTC.

A few counts support this clonotype. V usage is TRBV7-9 and J usage is TRBJ1-3; the D gene is possibly TRBD1 (6 bases). The CDR3 runs to 17 residues. The germline V gene has CDR1 SEHNR and CDR2 FQNEAQ (reference sequence). V was trimmed by 4 bases and J by 2 bases, leaving 18 bases between them. The CDR3: CASSSRGSGTPGNTIYF. The DNA of the CDR3 is TGTGCCAGCAGCTCCCGGGGTTCCGGGACACCTGGAAACACCATATATTTT.

This clonotype was counted many times. This chain joins TRBV5-1 and TRBJ1-2, with D possibly matching TRBD1 (5 bases). Germline V lookup: CDR1 SGHRS, CDR2 YFSETQ. V shed 2 bases and J shed 0 bases, with 23 bases lying between them. The CDR3 has 19 amino acids. The chain's CDR3 is CASSFLTPGPTHTNYGYTF. The CDR3 DNA follows: TGCGCCAGCAGCTTTCTTACCCCGGGACCGACGCATACTAACTATGGCTACACCTTC.

This clonotype was counted many times. The rearrangement uses TRBV7-2 and TRBJ2-7; 7 bases match TRBD2. The V gene end was trimmed by 1 base and the J gene end by 4 bases; junction bases not matched to a gene: 7. There are 15 residues in the CDR3. Germline V gives CDR1 SGHTA, CDR2 FQGNSA. The CDR3 sequence is CASSLEGGGKYEQYF. The CDR3 DNA reads TGTGCCAGCAGCTTAGAGGGCGGGGGAAAGTACGAGCAGTACTTC.

This clonotype was counted only a few times. This chain links TRBV3-1 with TRBJ1-1, with D possibly being TRBD1 (6 bases). Germline V gene lookup returns CDR1 LGHDT and CDR2 YNNKEL (reference sequence). CDR3 size: 13 residues. V lost 1 base and J lost 7, with 10 bases in between. CDR3 amino acids: CASSQAQGSEAFF. The CDR3 nucleotides are TGTGCCAGCAGCCAAGCTCAGGGGAGTGAAGCTTTCTTT.

V usage is TRBV7-8 and J usage is TRBJ2-3; D remains ambiguous. CDR1 and CDR2 from the germline V gene are SGHVS and FQNEAQ. Trimming cost V 6 bases and J 1 base, with 8 bases left between them. The CDR3 covers 13 residues. CDR3 DNA sequence: TGTGCCAGCAGTATAATTCGCACAGATACGCAGTATTTT. This encodes CASSIIRTDTQYF.

This clonotype was observed at least ten times. This sequence joins TRBV24-1 and TRBJ2-5, with 14 bases lining up with TRBD2. V trimming: 2 bases; J trimming: 5 bases; junction bases outside the gene matches: 12. Looked up from germline, CDR1 is KGHDR and CDR2 is SFDVKD. This CDR3 has 19 amino acids. The DNA of the CDR3 is TGTGCCACCAGTGATTCTACCGGGACTAGCGGGAGTATGATGGAGACCCAGTACTTC. Translating gives CATSDSTGTSGSMMETQYF.

The chain is built from TRBV7-9 and TRBJ1-1; D possibly corresponds to TRBD1 (5 bases). The V end was cut by 7 bases, the J end by 5 bases, with 20 bases between. Germline loops: CDR1 SEHNR, CDR2 FQNEAQ (reference sequence). The CDR3 covers 15 residues. DNA for the CDR3: TGTGCCAGCATCCCTGCCAAGGGGCAGGAAACTGAAGCTTTCTTT. It translates to CASIPAKGQETEAFF.

As for this clonotype: A much larger clonotype is one base distant, so this may be a read error. This chain uses TRBV28 with TRBJ2-3, with a weak D call TRBD1 (5 bases). V lost 2 bases, J lost 2 bases, and 8 bases lay in between. CDR1 and CDR2 (germline): MDHEN, SYDVKM. CDR3 size: 14 residues. CDR3 residues: CASSLMGLTDTQYF. The CDR3 DNA is TGTGCCAGCAGTTTAATGGGGCTCACAGATACGCAGTATTTT.

The J gene is TRBJ2-1, the V gene TRBV5-6; 7 nucleotides line up with TRBD1. The CDR3 consists of 15 residues. V lost 4 bases to trimming and J lost 4 bases; unmatched junction nucleotides: 8. Germline lookup yields CDR1 SGHDT and CDR2 YYEEEE. The CDR3 spells CASSPGGQTYNEQFF. CDR3 bases: TGTGCCAGCAGCCCAGGGGGACAGACTTACAATGAGCAGTTCTTC.

This clonotype has a handful of counts. This sequence joins TRBV5-1 and TRBJ2-5, with D hard to call. Germline values: CDR1 SGHRS, CDR2 YFSETQ. Deletions cut 0 bases from V and 2 bases from J, with 8 bases between. This CDR3 is built from 14 residues. CDR3 in amino acids: CASSLDGRQETQYF. CDR3 DNA sequence: TGCGCCAGCAGCTTGGATGGCAGGCAAGAGACCCAGTACTTC.

This clonotype came up a few times. The chain recombines TRBV18 with TRBJ1-6; D gene uncertain. CDR1 is KGHSH, CDR2 LQKENI, per germline. The CDR3 has 12 amino acids. The V and J ends lost 2 bases and 8 bases respectively, with 4 bases between them. CDR3 residues: CASSPGYSPLHF. The CDR3 DNA sequence: TGTGCCAGCTCACCAGGGTATTCACCCCTCCACTTT.

The CDR3 coding sequence is TGTGCCAGCACCACTATCGACAGGGCGGTCACAGATACGCAGTATTTT. Amino acids: CASTTIDRAVTDTQYF. The rearrangement uses TRBV28 and TRBJ2-3; TRBD1 aligns across 7 bases. The CDR3 has 16 amino acids. Germline CDR1 MDHEN, CDR2 SYDVKM. Trimming at V came to 7 bases and at J to 2 bases, leaving 12 bases not matched to a gene.

V gene TRBV20-1 combines with J gene TRBJ1-2; a possible D gene is TRBD1 (5 bases). Germline V gene sequence: CDR1 DFQATT, CDR2 SNEGSKA (reference sequence). CDR3 length: 13 residues. The V and J ends lost 6 bases and 4 bases respectively, with 15 bases between them. The CDR3 reads CSALRGMSYGYTF. As DNA, the CDR3 is TGCAGTGCGTTAAGGGGCATGTCCTATGGCTACACCTTC.